The present entry profiles one TCR beta chain with its context. Its target is unknown. V gave up 7 bases and J gave up 1 base; unmatched junction bases: 9. The germline CDR1 and CDR2 sequences are LNHDA and SQIVND (reference sequence). This CDR3 region has 15 residues. The sample comes from a study of T-cell memory formation after mild COVID-19. TCRdb ran MiXCR on the 5' RACE reads and lists one entry per CDR3 protein. The sample consists of about 560,000 distinct CDR3 sequences, roughly 22% of them appearing once. General study results and limits: There were some responding clones in pre-infection memory, which suggested that cross-reactive memory had joined. CD4/CD8 balance held among clones contracting day 15 to 85, and later expanders leaned CD4+.

This rearrangement joins TRBV19 to TRBJ1-1; 7 nucleotides align to TRBD1. Specimen: PBMCs or a T cell subset sorted from them (not recorded which). The TCR comes from an adult woman who had mild COVID-19 (a few samples of this study predate the infection). Cell type and time point are not known. CDR3 nucleotide sequence: TGTGCCAGTACTTTTCTAGGGGGCCCGAACACTGAAGCTTTCTTT. It encodes CASTFLGGPNTEAFF.